This paragraph covers one T cell receptor (beta chain) sequence. The antigen this receptor binds is unknown. Per-nucleotide qualities are absent, and no much larger clonotype sits a single base away. Trimming takes 6 bases from V and 5 bases from J, and the germline ends sit 13 bases apart. CDR3 length: 13 amino acids, cysteine to phenylalanine. The read is trimmed to its CDR3 DNA, 39 bases read in frame from base 1. Taken from the germline V gene (reference sequence), the CDR1 and CDR2 loops are DFQATT and SNEGSKA. Ficoll-Paque density gradient centrifugation was used to isolate PBMCs. The data stem from a study of T-cell memory formation after mild COVID-19 (dated by TCRdb to about 2021). In terms of the full investigation: Most TCR sequence clusters were specific to one of the two donors. In a couple of donors, T-cell clones that expanded and contracted after mild COVID-19 were followed by sequencing TCRalpha and TCRbeta repertoires longitudinally. The cohort comprised two young, previously healthy adult volunteers, one female and one male. Study-level results and caveats: Clones that contracted from day 15 to 85 showed balanced CD4/CD8 phenotypes, whereas a second wave of clones that expanded from day 15 to 37 leaned towards CD4+. The study included only a couple of mild cases, and larger cohorts that include severe cases with pre-infection samples were judged to be necessary. Whether the second-wave clones peaking on day 37 were SARS-CoV-2 specific was not confirmed. Contracting CD4+ clones were found mainly in CM and EM memory subsets, while CD8+ clones were enriched in EMRA. Some responding clones were detected in pre-infection memory, suggesting pre-existing cross-reactive memory T cells joined the SARS-CoV-2 response.

For sequencing, an Illumina NovaSeq 6000 was employed. TCRalpha and TCRbeta cDNA libraries were constructed by 5'RACE with constant-segment primers, with sample barcodes and unique molecular identifiers being introduced. RNA was extracted from every sample with Trizol reagent. Amplification of the libraries took two PCR steps, and the second step added a second sample barcode plus Illumina TruSeq adapters. Libraries were sequenced on an Illumina NovaSeq with 2 x 150 bp paired-end reads. As for how the authors treated the data: With migec v1.2.7, reads were demultiplexed and then collapsed into UMI-guided consensus sequences. Using mixcr v2.1.11, UMI consensuses were aligned to TRA and TRB V and J templates and then assembled into clonotypes. A clonotype was counted as expanded or contracted only when both edgeR and NoisET called the clonotype significant, with the noise models trained on biological replicates. For edgeR calls, a false discovery rate-adjusted p below 0.01 and a log2 fold-change threshold of 1 were applied. As an exploratory analysis of dynamics, max-normalized trajectories of the 1000 most abundant clonotypes were examined by PCA with hierarchical clustering. The CD4 or CD8 phenotype of responding clones was assigned using the separately sequenced CD4+ and CD8+ repertoires. The raw public data were reprocessed by TCRdb itself: fastp quality trimming at Q25, MiXCR clonotype calling, in-frame beta chains only. CDR3 protein sequences are deduplicated, and each keeps its most common genes and DNA. The V and J calls were determined by TCRdb, not by the authors. Recorded for this sample are roughly 300,000 distinct CDR3 sequences; roughly an eighth of them occurred a single time. The ten largest make up roughly 20% of the sample.

Recombination joined TRBV20-1 with TRBJ1-4; a weak D assignment points to TRBD1 (5 bases agree). Sequencing input: PBMCs or a T cell subset sorted from them (not recorded which). This TCR came from a man younger than 35 who had mild COVID-19 (a few samples of this study predate the infection). The sample titles of this study are shuffled in the database, so cell type and time point are left out; the donor was told from shared clones. The nucleotide sequence is TGCAGTGCATTGGGACGGCTGAATGAAAAACTGTTTTTT. The translation is CSALGRLNEKLFF.